This T cell receptor beta chain was documented in a study of graft-versus-host responses after intestinal transplantation. In the study overall: After anti-thymocyte globulin induction, recipients took tacrolimus and steroids for around three years. Broader study findings: GvH clone levels peaked in circulation, and this peak was associated with early post-transplant HvG declines. Patients who carried graft-donor T cell macrochimerism also had high graft-versus-host to host-versus-graft clonal ratios in their allografts.

The data were produced by immunoSEQ multiplex PCR, yet TCRdb's version contains in-frame clones alone and is incomplete. The table shows tens of thousands of clones, with roughly 87% occurring only once. The CDR3 covers 16 residues. Germline V gene lookup returns CDR1 SGHTA and CDR2 FQGNSA. The ends were cut back, 3 bases at V and 1 base at J, with 14 bases in the middle. In regard to this clone: Its target is unknown.

The sequenced sample was unstimulated CD8+ T cells sorted from spleen or lymph node cells, obtained before intestinal transplant. The receptor's source is a human donor who received an intestinal transplant. The chain couples TRBV7-2 to TRBJ2-3; a weak D match, TRBD2 (6 bases). The DNA of the CDR3 is TGTGCCAGCAGCTTGTATGGCGGGGTGGGCACAGATACGCAGTATTTT. This translates into CASSLYGGVGTDTQYF.